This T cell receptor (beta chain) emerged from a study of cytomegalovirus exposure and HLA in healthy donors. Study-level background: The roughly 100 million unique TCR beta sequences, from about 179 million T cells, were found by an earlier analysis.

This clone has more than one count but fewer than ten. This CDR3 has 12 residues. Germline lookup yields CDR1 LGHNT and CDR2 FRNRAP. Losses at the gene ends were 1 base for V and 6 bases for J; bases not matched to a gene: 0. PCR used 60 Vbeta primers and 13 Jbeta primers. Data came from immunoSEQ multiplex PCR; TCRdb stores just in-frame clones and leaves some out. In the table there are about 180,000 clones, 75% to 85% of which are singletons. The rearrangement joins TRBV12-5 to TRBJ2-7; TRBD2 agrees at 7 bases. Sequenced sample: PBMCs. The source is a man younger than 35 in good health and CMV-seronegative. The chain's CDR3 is CASGLGGGEQYF. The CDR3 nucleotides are TGTGCTAGTGGTTTGGGGGGGGGCGAGCAGTACTTC.